These 23 T cell receptor beta chains originate from one sample sequenced in a study of cytomegalovirus exposure and HLA in healthy donors. The PCR was carried out with 60 Vbeta primers and 13 Jbeta primers. Profiling relied on immunoSEQ multiplex PCR, and the TCRdb table lists in-frame clones only, not all of them. Of under 200,000 clones in the sample, roughly four fifths were seen once. Sequenced material: PBMCs. All receptors come from a woman between 18 and 29 years old in good health and CMV-seronegative.

The genes are TRBV30 and TRBJ1-2; TRBD1 agrees at 7 bases. The ends lost 3 bases at V and 0 bases at J; junction bases unmatched: 4. Per the germline V gene, CDR1 is GTSNPN and CDR2 is SVGIG (reference sequence). The CDR3 has 14 residues. Here the CDR3 DNA reads TGTGCCTGGAGCTCAGGGGGAGCTAACTATGGCTACACCTTC. Translation: CAWSSGGANYGYTF.

The V and J genes are TRBV5-4 and TRBJ1-2; 10 nucleotides line up with TRBD1. Germline V CDR1 and CDR2: SGHNT, YYREEE (reference sequence). The CDR3 totals 15 residues. The trim removed 4 bases at V and 7 bases at J, leaving 10 bases unmatched. CDR3 in amino acids: CASSDRGPGGGGYTF. CDR3 DNA: TGTGCCAGCAGCGACAGGGGGCCGGGGGGTGGTGGCTACACCTTC.

The chain couples TRBV5-5 to TRBJ2-7, with 10 bases matching TRBD1. V lost 3 bases and J lost 3; bases outside the gene matches: 9. Per germline, CDR1 SGHKS and CDR2 YYEKEE (reference sequence). CDR3 length equals 16 residues. CDR3: CASSSGTGDDIYEQYV. The CDR3 DNA reads TGTGCCAGCAGCTCCGGGACAGGGGACGATATCTACGAGCAGTACGTC.

The J gene is TRBJ2-1, the V gene TRBV5-1, with D tentatively TRBD2 (6 bases). Trimming took off 5 bases at V and 5 bases at J, with 11 bases between the two ends. Germline V gene sequence: CDR1 SGHRS, CDR2 YFSETQ. The CDR3 covers 13 residues. The CDR3 region has the DNA TGCGCCAGCAGTTCCGGGAGTAACAATGAGCAGTTCTTC. This translates into CASSSGSNNEQFF.

Regarding this clone: Other DNA variants within this sample encode the same CDR3. The V and J genes are TRBV6-6 and TRBJ1-2; D is uncertain. Germline values: CDR1 MNHNY, CDR2 SVGAGI (reference sequence). This CDR3 comprises 13 residues. The V end was cut by 6 bases, the J end by 3 bases, with 11 bases between. The CDR3 nucleotides are TGTGCCAGCAGCCCCACCGGGGACTATGGCTACACCTTC. It specifies CASSPTGDYGYTF.

The V and J genes are TRBV7-2 and TRBJ1-1, with D perhaps TRBD1 (5 bases). The germline V gene has CDR1 SGHTA and CDR2 FQGNSA. The V gene lost 2 bases and the J gene lost 0 bases, with 13 bases spanning the gap. The CDR3 extends over 16 amino acids. The CDR3 here is CASSLSGEHMNTEAFF. The CDR3 DNA reads as TGTGCCAGCAGCTTATCGGGGGAGCACATGAACACTGAAGCTTTCTTT.

The rearrangement joins TRBV7-9 to TRBJ1-4; possibly TRBD1 for D (5 bases). In germline, CDR1 is SEHNR, CDR2 FQNEAQ (reference sequence). The germline V and J ends were trimmed by 4 bases and 4 bases, with 7 bases remaining between them. The length of the CDR3 is 13 residues. The CDR3 coding sequence is TGTGCCAGCAGCTCGGGGGGTAATGAAAAACTGTTTTTT. Amino acids: CASSSGGNEKLFF.

The CDR3 bases are TGTGCCTGGAGTCCCAGCCGGGGTCAGCCCCAGCATTTT. Its protein is CAWSPSRGQPQHF. The chain recombines TRBV30 with TRBJ1-5; D remains ambiguous. Germline V gives CDR1 GTSNPN, CDR2 SVGIG (reference sequence). The V end lost 2 bases, the J end lost 6 bases, and 11 bases lay between the germline ends. This CDR3 spans 13 amino acids.

This rearrangement joins TRBV7-2 to TRBJ1-2; tentative D call: TRBD1 (6 bases). The germline V and J ends were trimmed by 1 base and 7 bases, with 16 bases remaining between them. CDR3 length: 15 residues. Germline CDR1 SGHTA, CDR2 FQGNSA. CDR3 protein: CASSLGGGQPGGYTF. CDR3 DNA: TGTGCCAGCAGCTTAGGAGGCGGACAGCCCGGTGGCTACACCTTC.

This rearrangement joins TRBV19 to TRBJ2-3, with 7 bases aligning to TRBD1. CDR3 length: 13 residues. Germline loops: CDR1 LNHDA, CDR2 SQIVND (reference sequence). After removal of 6 bases from V and 8 bases from J, the junction contained 8 bases not matched to a gene. CDR3 region: CASRTGSIGTQYF. CDR3 bases: TGTGCCAGTAGGACAGGGTCCATAGGTACGCAGTATTTT.

V gene TRBV7-6 combines with J gene TRBJ2-1; 12 bases line up with TRBD2. This CDR3 contains 15 residues. Looked up from germline, CDR1 is SGHVS and CDR2 is FNYEAQ. Losses at the gene ends were 5 bases for V and 3 bases for J; bases not matched to a gene: 2. CDR3 bases: TGTGCCAGCAGCCTGGGACTAGCGGGCTACAATGAGCAGTTCTTC. It yields the protein CASSLGLAGYNEQFF. The whole variable domain, filled in from reference TRBV7-6 and TRBJ2-1, reads GAGVSQSPRYKVTKRGQDVALRCDPISGHVSLYWYRQALGQGPEFLTYFNYEAQQDKSGLPNDRFSAERPEGSISTLTIQRTEQRDSAMYRCASSLGLAGYNEQFFGPGTRLTVL.

V usage is TRBV23-1 and J usage is TRBJ2-1; 10 positions agree with TRBD1. TRBV23-1 is an open reading frame, and its role is uncertain. The CDR3 spans 16 residues. V was pared by 10 bases and J by 8 bases, with 17 bases of the junction left unmatched. Here the CDR3 reads CANLSTSPGQGDEQFF. DNA of the CDR3: TGCGCCAACCTTTCGACATCTCCCGGACAGGGGGATGAGCAGTTCTTC.

This sequence joins TRBV28 and TRBJ1-5; D is perhaps TRBD1 (6 bases). CDR3 length: 13 residues. CDR1 and CDR2 (germline): MDHEN, SYDVKM. The germline V and J ends were trimmed by 6 bases and 5 bases, with 11 bases remaining between them. CDR3 sequence reads: CASRTGLHQPQHF. The CDR3 region has the DNA TGTGCCAGCAGAACAGGGCTCCATCAGCCCCAGCATTTT.

This chain joins TRBV2 and TRBJ2-3; the match to TRBD2 covers 14 bases. This CDR3 has 19 residues. CDR1 and CDR2 (germline): SNHLY, FYNNEI. V trimming: 4 bases; J trimming: 2 bases; junction bases outside the gene matches: 11. The CDR3 nucleotides read TGTGCCAGCAGTGCCGGACTAGCGGGAGGAGGGAGCAACACAGATACGCAGTATTTT. This encodes CASSAGLAGGGSNTDTQYF. Full variable domain (outside the CDR3, taken from reference TRBV2 and TRBJ2-3): EPEVTQTPSHQVTQMGQEVILRCVPISNHLYFYWYRQILGQKVEFLVSFYNNEISEKSEIFDDQFSVERPDGSNFTLKIRSTKLEDSAMYFCASSAGLAGGGSNTDTQYFGPGTRLTVL.

The chain couples TRBV5-4 to TRBJ2-7; 10 nucleotides line up with TRBD2. The germline V gene has CDR1 SGHNT and CDR2 YYREEE (reference sequence). Trimming removed 0 bases from V and 2 bases from J; junction bases left unmatched: 5. CDR3 size: 16 residues. CDR3 sequence reads: CASSLDLLAGPYEQYV. The DNA of the CDR3 is TGTGCCAGCAGCTTGGACCTACTAGCGGGACCCTACGAGCAGTACGTC.

A single count supports this clone. One junction end does not reproduce the germline sequence, and a read error may be involved. The chain links TRBV28 to TRBJ1-5, with TRBD1 identical over 9 bases. CDR3 length: 14 amino acids. Germline V gene lookup returns CDR1 MDHEN and CDR2 SYDVKM. As DNA, the CDR3 is TGTGCCAGCAGTGAGGGACAGGGAAATCGGCCCCAGCATTTT. Translating gives CASSEGQGNRPQHF.

This clone has a handful of counts. This sequence joins TRBV6-1 and TRBJ1-2, with D possibly matching TRBD1 (5 bases). The CDR3 extends over 15 amino acids. Trimming took off 4 bases at V and 4 bases at J, with 16 bases between the two ends. Germline V CDR1 and CDR2: MNHNS, SASEGT. CDR3 sequence: CASSGVGRVTYGYTF. CDR3 DNA sequence: TGTGCCAGCAGTGGCGTGGGCAGGGTAACCTATGGCTACACCTTC.

This clone was picked up a small number of times. The V gene is TRBV5-4, the J gene TRBJ2-3; TRBD2 matches 8 bases. CDR3 length equals 14 residues. J lost 8 bases, V lost 5 bases, and 10 bases had no gene match. Per germline, CDR1 SGHNT and CDR2 YYREEE (reference sequence). Written as DNA, the CDR3 is TGTGCCAGCAGGCTGGGACTAGAGGGAATTACGCAGTATTTT. It is translated as CASRLGLEGITQYF.

V gene TRBV5-1 combines with J gene TRBJ1-4, with D tentatively TRBD1 (5 bases). The ends were cut back, 0 bases at V and 6 bases at J, with 15 bases in the middle. The CDR3 length is 16 residues. Germline V CDR1 and CDR2: SGHRS, YFSETQ. The CDR3, as DNA: TGCGCCAGCAGCTTGGCCCCCGCAGGGTCAGATGAAAAACTGTTTTTT. Its protein product is CASSLAPAGSDEKLFF.

V usage is TRBV6-5 and J usage is TRBJ2-1; 13 bases fit TRBD2. V shed 4 bases and J 5 bases; nucleotides not matched to a gene: 2. CDR1 is MNHEY, CDR2 SVGAGI, per germline. This CDR3 is 15 amino acids long. For the CDR3, the DNA is TGTGCCAGCAGTTCCGGACTAGCGGGAGACAATGAGCAGTTCTTC. This encodes CASSSGLAGDNEQFF.

The chain carries TRBV6-5 and TRBJ2-3; the D gene is possibly TRBD2 (5 bases). There are 15 residues in the CDR3. V shed 2 bases and J shed 2 bases, with 11 bases lying between them. The germline V gene has CDR1 MNHEY and CDR2 SVGAGI. The CDR3 DNA sequence: TGTGCCAGCAGTTACGAGCGGCTTAACACAGATACGCAGTATTTT. Its translation is CASSYERLNTDTQYF.

This rearrangement joins TRBV28 to TRBJ2-5; TRBD1 aligns across 12 bases. CDR1 MDHEN and CDR2 SYDVKM come from the germline V gene. The CDR3 is made up of 16 amino acids. J was trimmed by 2 bases and V by 3 bases; bases with no gene match: 4. This CDR3 reads CASSFRDRGQQETQYF. The CDR3 DNA reads TGTGCCAGCAGTTTCAGGGACAGGGGGCAGCAAGAGACCCAGTACTTC.

This CDR3 is CASSLEAVSGANVLTF. CDR3 bases: TGTGCCAGCAGCTTAGAGGCGGTCTCTGGGGCCAACGTCCTGACTTTC. This chain joins TRBV7-2 and TRBJ2-6, with no clear D. Germline V lookup: CDR1 SGHTA, CDR2 FQGNSA. The CDR3 consists of 16 residues. Trimming shortened V by 1 base and J by 0 bases, and 7 bases separated the two germline ends.